This entry concerns a single T cell receptor beta chain. Its antigen is undetermined. The conserved phenylalanine or tryptophan is not found at the CDR3 terminus, so this likely reflects a read error. The sample belongs to a study of cytomegalovirus exposure and HLA in healthy donors. Study-level findings and limits: Rarity characterized most TCR sequences, yet some public TCRs appeared in many donors. Certain indistinguishable V segments, among them TRBV6-2 and TRBV6-3, were excluded.

In germline, CDR1 is LNHDA, CDR2 SQIVND (reference sequence). The CDR3 loop spans 14 amino acids. V shed 7 bases and J shed 3 bases, with 14 bases lying between them. The PCR used 60 Vbeta and 13 Jbeta primers. Measured with immunoSEQ multiplex PCR; TCRdb has only the in-frame clones, and not every one. The sample consists of some 140,000 clones, 60% to 85% of them appearing once. The sequencing sample was made of PBMCs. This clonotype was sampled from a middle-aged woman in good health and CMV-seronegative. The V call is TRBV19, the J call TRBJ2-3; no clear D. The CDR3 DNA follows: TGTGCCAGTACAGCTTCTGGTACGACAGATACGCAGTATGTT. The encoded protein is CASTASGTTDTQYV.